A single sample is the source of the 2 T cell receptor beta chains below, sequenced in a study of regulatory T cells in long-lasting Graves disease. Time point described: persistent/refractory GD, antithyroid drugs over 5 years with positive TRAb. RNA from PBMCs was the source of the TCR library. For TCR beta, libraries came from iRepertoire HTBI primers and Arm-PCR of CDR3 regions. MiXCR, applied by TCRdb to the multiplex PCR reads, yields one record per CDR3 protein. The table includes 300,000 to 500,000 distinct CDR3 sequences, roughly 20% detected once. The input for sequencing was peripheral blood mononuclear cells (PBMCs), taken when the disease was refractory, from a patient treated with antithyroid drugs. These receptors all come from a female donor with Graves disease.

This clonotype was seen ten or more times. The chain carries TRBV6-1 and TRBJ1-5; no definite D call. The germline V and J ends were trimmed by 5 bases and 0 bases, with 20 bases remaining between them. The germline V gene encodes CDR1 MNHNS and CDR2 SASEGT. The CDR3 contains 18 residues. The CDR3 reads CASSPLALQTYSNQPQHF. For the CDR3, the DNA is TGTGCCAGCAGTCCGCTGGCCCTACAGACTTATAGCAATCAGCCCCAGCATTTT.

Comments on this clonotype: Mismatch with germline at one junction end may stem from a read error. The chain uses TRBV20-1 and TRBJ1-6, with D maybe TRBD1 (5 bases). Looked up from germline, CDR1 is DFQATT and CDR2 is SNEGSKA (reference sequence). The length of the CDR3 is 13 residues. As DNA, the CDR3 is TGCAGTGCGAGAGATGGGGCGAATTCACCCCTCCACTTT. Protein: CSARDGANSPLHF.